These 3 T cell receptor beta chains originate from one sample sequenced in a study of T cell changes during pregnancy in multiple sclerosis (dated by TCRdb to about 2019). Receptor amplification or capture employed the immunoSEQ multiplex PCR assay. This immuneACCESS table, as held by TCRdb, lists in-frame sequences with V and J called but not all clones. Of the missing ones, under half trace to an unresolved V gene in checked studies; the others have no known cause. Counted in this sample were around 130,000 clones; about 96% of them appeared once. The ten top clones hold over 0.35% of the sample. The sequences come from peripheral blood, collected after pregnancy. All receptors derive from a female donor with multiple sclerosis, enrolled in a pregnancy study.

This rearrangement joins TRBV27 to TRBJ2-7, with 10 bases lining up with TRBD1. Unmatched junction bases numbered 9, after V lost 8 bases and J lost 2 bases. Germline CDR1 MNHEY, CDR2 SMNVEV (reference sequence). The CDR3 sequence is 15 residues long. CDR3 region: CASRDRGHIAYEQYF. The CDR3 DNA follows: TGTGCCAGCCGCGACAGGGGGCATATTGCCTACGAGCAGTACTTC.

The rearrangement uses TRBV5-4 and TRBJ2-3; 7 bases agree with TRBD2. V shed 4 bases, J shed 2 bases, and the junction held 13 bases outside the gene matches. Germline V CDR1 and CDR2: SGHNT, YYREEE (reference sequence). This CDR3 region has 17 residues. The CDR3 nucleotides are TGTGCCAGCAGCACCCCCGAGCGAGCGGGACTCACAGATACGCAGTATTTT. Translation gives CASSTPERAGLTDTQYF.

The chain joins TRBV29-1 to TRBJ2-5; 8 bases align to TRBD2. The CDR3 sequence is 20 residues long. Germline values: CDR1 SQVTM, CDR2 ANQGSEA. Trimming removed 3 bases from V and 1 base from J; junction bases left unmatched: 22. CDR3 sequence reads: CSVEAEGGRPHGVSQETQYF. The CDR3 bases are TGCAGCGTTGAGGCTGAGGGCGGGAGGCCTCATGGGGTGTCCCAAGAGACCCAGTACTTC.